Listed here are 3 T cell receptor beta chains from one sample, sequenced in a study of blood T cells in healthy people across ages. A second PCR of about 6 to 11 cycles used a sample-barcoded 5' primer and a J-beta primer mix. From the 5' RACE reads, TCRdb called clonotypes with MiXCR, one entry per CDR3 protein. The top ten clones hold roughly 8% of a sample with around 1.7 million distinct CDR3 sequences, 28% of them seen once. Sequenced: blood. The source of these receptors is a woman in her thirties in good health.

This CDR3 is CASSRDTGQFF. As DNA, the CDR3 is TGTGCCAGCAGCCGGGACACCGGGCAGTTCTTC. The chain joins TRBV6-2 or TRBV6-3 to TRBJ2-1, with D tentatively TRBD1 (6 bases). Germline-derived CDR1 and CDR2 are MNHEY and SVGEGT. The CDR3 is made up of 11 amino acids. V shed 6 bases and J shed 12 bases, with 12 bases lying between them.

The rearrangement links TRBV14 to TRBJ2-2; no clear D. CDR3 length: 13 residues. V lost 3 bases and J lost 4, with 6 bases in between. Per the germline V gene, CDR1 is SGHDN and CDR2 is FVKESK. The CDR3 sequence is CASSQTRTGELFF. CDR3 bases: TGTGCCAGCAGCCAGACCCGCACCGGGGAGCTGTTTTTT.

The V call is TRBV12-3 or TRBV12-4, the J call TRBJ2-7, with 7 positions matching TRBD2. The J segment lost 3 bases and the V segment lost 3 bases, leaving 8 bases of the junction unmatched. The CDR3 is 15 amino acids. In DNA form, the CDR3 reads TGTGCCAGCAGTTTGGGAGGACTAGGGAACTACGAGCAGTACTTC. Its translation is CASSLGGLGNYEQYF.